This T cell receptor beta chain was captured by sequencing in a study of shared clonotypes between healthy human individuals. Study overall: A couple of female and three male donors aged 18 to 49 were enrolled. Study observations and caveats: Represented diversity, genetic and exposure-history alike, was limited by few donors.

For this clone: Its antigen is still unknown.

Trimming removed 2 bases from V and 1 base from J, with 5 bases in between. Germline assignment: CDR1 GTSNPN and CDR2 SVGIG (reference sequence). CDR3 length equals 13 residues. Sequencing of unsorted PBMC DNA was carried out using ten immunoSEQ deep assay plates. Per the study methods: ImmunoSEQ supplied junction-only sequences lacking quality scores, so filtering was different. Profiling relied on immunoSEQ multiplex PCR, and the TCRdb table lists in-frame clones only, not all of them. That table furnishes V, J and clone size, whereas the DNA furnished D and trimming. There are more than 450,000 clones in the sample; less than 85% occur only once, and over 10% lies in the top ten.

The clonotype comes from a woman aged 40 to 50 in good health. Some clones in this sample may be carry-over from other donors' samples. The genes are TRBV30 and TRBJ2-2; D ambiguous. Sequencing input: PBMCs. As DNA, the CDR3 is TGTGCCTGGAGTTCGGAGAACACCGGGGAGCTGTTTTTT. This encodes CAWSSENTGELFF. Drawing the rest from reference TRBV30 and TRBJ2-2, the complete variable domain is SQTIHQWPATLVQPVGSPLSLECTVEGTSNPNLYWYRQAAGRGLQLLFYSVGIGQISSEVPQNLSASRPQDRQFILSSKKLLLSDSGFYLCAWSSENTGELFFGEGSRLTVL.